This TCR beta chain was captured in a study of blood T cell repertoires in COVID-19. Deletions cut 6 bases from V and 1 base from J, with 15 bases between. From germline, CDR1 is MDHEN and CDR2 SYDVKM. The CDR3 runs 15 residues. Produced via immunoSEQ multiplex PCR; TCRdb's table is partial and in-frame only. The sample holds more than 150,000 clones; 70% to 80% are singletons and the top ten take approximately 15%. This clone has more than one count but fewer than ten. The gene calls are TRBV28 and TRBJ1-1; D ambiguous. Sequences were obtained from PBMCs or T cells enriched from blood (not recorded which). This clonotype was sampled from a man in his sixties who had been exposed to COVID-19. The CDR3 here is CASRFEGPRNTEAFF. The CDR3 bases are TGTGCCAGCAGATTTGAGGGCCCTCGGAACACTGAAGCTTTCTTT.